The source of this T cell receptor (beta chain) is a study of blood T cell repertoires in COVID-19. Overall study: COVID-19 samples, acute and convalescent, were from the United States, Italy and Spain.

This CDR3 region has 15 residues. V lost 1 base and J lost 11, with 15 bases in between. Germline assignment: CDR1 SEHNR and CDR2 FQNEAQ (reference sequence). In the authors' workflow: The authors estimated nucleated cell counts from reference gene primer amplification. Repertoires were generated with immunoSEQ multiplex PCR, while TCRdb's copy carries only in-frame clones and drops some. V and J calls and clone size are as listed in that table; D and trimming were resolved from the DNA. The repertoire holds about 130,000 clones, with approximately 83% as singletons. The chain links TRBV7-9 to TRBJ1-6; D might be TRBD1 (5 bases). The source of this sequence is a woman aged 80 or over with acute or convalescent COVID-19. The sample was peripheral blood. CDR3 sequence (DNA): TGTGCCAGCAGCTTAGATCTCTCATCAGGGACACCCCTCCACTTT. It translates to CASSLDLSSGTPLHF.